The 28 T cell receptor beta chains in this list originate from one sample, sequenced in a study of blood T cell repertoires in COVID-19. Clones were read by immunoSEQ multiplex PCR, and TCRdb kept only the in-frame ones, dropping some. The sample records about 120,000 clones, roughly 85% being singletons. Sequencing was done on a sample of peripheral blood. These receptors came from a man aged 40-49 years with acute or convalescent COVID-19.

The chain has TRBV7-2 and TRBJ2-7; TRBD2 agrees at 10 bases. The CDR3 loop spans 14 amino acids. Germline V CDR1 and CDR2: SGHTA, FQGNSA. Trimming cost V 7 bases and J 4 bases; bases outside gene matches: 7. The CDR3 sequence is CASTIPGLAYEQYF. The CDR3 DNA follows: TGTGCCAGCACCATACCGGGACTAGCGTACGAGCAGTACTTC. The full variable domain, rest sourced from reference TRBV7-2 and TRBJ2-7, is GAGVSQSPSNKVTEKGKDVELRCDPISGHTALYWYRQSLGQGLEFLIYFQGNSAPDKSGLPSDRFSAERTGGSVSTLTIQRTQQEDSAVYLCASTIPGLAYEQYFGPGTRLTVT.

CDR3 sequence (DNA): TGTGCCCTAGGTGCTCGGGACAGGAACACTGAAGCTTTCTTT. Translated, it gives CALGARDRNTEAFF. This sequence joins TRBV6-5 and TRBJ1-1; 7 bases match TRBD1. This CDR3 spans 14 amino acids. The V segment lost 11 bases and the J segment 1 base; nucleotides outside the gene matches: 10. Per the germline V gene, CDR1 is MNHEY and CDR2 is SVGAGI.

The table lists this clone with a count of one. This chain links TRBV6-2 or TRBV6-3 with TRBJ2-5; 7 positions agree with TRBD1. The germline V gene encodes CDR1 MNHEY and CDR2 SVGEGT. V was clipped by 5 bases and J by 2 bases; unmatched bases: 8. The CDR3 is made up of 15 amino acids. The CDR3 nucleotides read TGTGCCAGCAGTACCCCAGGGACAGCGCAAGAGACCCAGTACTTC. Its protein product is CASSTPGTAQETQYF.

The chain links TRBV13 to TRBJ2-7; 9 nucleotides line up with TRBD1. Losses at the gene ends were 3 bases for V and 2 bases for J; bases not matched to a gene: 2. The CDR3 extends over 14 amino acids. Germline loops: CDR1 PRHDT, CDR2 FYEKMQ (reference sequence). The CDR3 DNA is TGTGCCAGCAGCTTCCGACAGGGGGCCTACGAGCAGTACTTC. This encodes CASSFRQGAYEQYF.

The CDR3: CASSLRGSPYNEQFF. CDR3 nucleotide sequence: TGTGCCAGCAGCTTAAGGGGTAGTCCCTACAATGAGCAGTTCTTC. The rearrangement uses TRBV11-3 and TRBJ2-1; possible D gene TRBD1, 5 bases. Germline V CDR1 and CDR2: SGHNT, YENEEA. There are 15 residues in the CDR3. Trimming removed 2 bases at V and 2 bases at J, with 10 bases between.

The V and J genes are TRBV7-3 and TRBJ2-7; TRBD2 agrees at 14 bases. The germline CDR1 and CDR2 sequences are SGHTA and FQGTGA. V was pared by 0 bases and J by 2 bases, with 6 bases of the junction left unmatched. The CDR3 contains 18 residues. CDR3 nucleotides: TGTGCCAGCAGCTTAACCGGGACTAGCGGGAGAAGACCCTACGAGCAGTACTTC. Its protein product is CASSLTGTSGRRPYEQYF.

The chain has TRBV6-5 and TRBJ1-2; tentative D call: TRBD1 (5 bases). This CDR3 has 14 residues. V gave up 6 bases and J gave up 2 bases, with 13 bases separating them. Per the germline V gene, CDR1 is MNHEY and CDR2 is SVGAGI. The CDR3 bases are TGTGCCAGCAGAACGTCGGGGGAGAACTATGGCTACACCTTC. Its protein product is CASRTSGENYGYTF.

The chain couples TRBV5-1 to TRBJ2-1; 8 nucleotides align to TRBD1. V shed 4 bases and J 7 bases; nucleotides not matched to a gene: 7. Germline values: CDR1 SGHRS, CDR2 YFSETQ. The CDR3 runs to 14 residues. The CDR3 spells CASSPSGGMNEQFF. CDR3 nucleotides: TGCGCCAGCAGCCCGTCAGGGGGCATGAATGAGCAGTTCTTC. Variable domain in full (rest from reference TRBV5-1 and TRBJ2-1): KAGVTQTPRYLIKTRGQQVTLSCSPISGHRSVSWYQQTPGQGLQFLFEYFSETQRNKGNFPGRFSGRQFSNSRSEMNVSTLELGDSALYLCASSPSGGMNEQFFGPGTRLTVL.

This clone was detected a few times. This chain joins TRBV12-3 or TRBV12-4 and TRBJ1-2; D gene uncertain. V was cut by 4 bases and J by 2 bases, with 8 bases left in between. CDR3 length equals 13 residues. The CDR3 DNA is TGTGCCAGCAGTTCTAGTGGCAACTATGGCTACACCTTC. Amino acid sequence: CASSSSGNYGYTF.

The chain joins TRBV24-1 to TRBJ2-1; tentatively, D is TRBD2 (6 bases). Trimming took off 4 bases at V and 4 bases at J, with 19 bases between the two ends. The CDR3 loop spans 17 amino acids. Germline lookup yields CDR1 KGHDR and CDR2 SFDVKD. The CDR3 DNA reads as TGTGCCACCAGTGACTCAAAACAGGCGGGATCGTACAATGAGCAGTTCTTC. This gives the protein CATSDSKQAGSYNEQFF.

This chain joins TRBV4-1 and TRBJ2-1, with D possibly matching TRBD2 (6 bases). The V gene's germline CDR1 is MGHRA and CDR2 YSYEKL. V gave up 4 bases and J gave up 7 bases, with 17 bases separating them. The CDR3 runs 15 residues. The DNA for the CDR3 is TGCGCCAGCAGCCGTTTGGCGGGAAGGTGGAATGAGCAGTTCTTC. Translation gives CASSRLAGRWNEQFF.

The V and J genes are TRBV5-6 and TRBJ2-3; 11 bases map to TRBD1. The trim removed 4 bases at V and 4 bases at J, leaving 2 bases unmatched. Germline V CDR1 and CDR2: SGHDT, YYEEEE. This CDR3 region has 14 residues. The CDR3 region has the DNA TGTGCCAGCAGCCCGGGACAGGGGGCAGATACGCAGTATTTT. Encoded protein: CASSPGQGADTQYF.

The V gene is TRBV4-2, the J gene TRBJ1-5; D ambiguous. The germline V gene encodes CDR1 LGHNA and CDR2 YNFKEQ. The V and J ends lost 0 bases and 1 base respectively, with 7 bases between them. The CDR3 is 15 residues long. The CDR3 bases are TGTGCCAGCAGCCAAGATCGGGGAAGCAATCAGCCCCAGCATTTT. It is translated as CASSQDRGSNQPQHF.

This chain links TRBV15 with TRBJ2-7, with D possibly being TRBD1 (6 bases). V was clipped by 5 bases and J by 3 bases, with 17 bases between them. The CDR3 spans 15 residues. Germline V CDR1 and CDR2: LNHNV, YYDKDF (reference sequence). DNA of the CDR3: TGTGCCACCAGCGCGACCGGGACACTAAACTACGAGCAGTACTTC. It codes for CATSATGTLNYEQYF.

The V gene is TRBV11-1, the J gene TRBJ1-1; a possible D gene is TRBD1 (5 bases). There are 14 residues in the CDR3. The V end lost 2 bases, the J end lost 0 bases, and 7 bases lay between the germline ends. Looked up from germline, CDR1 is SGHAT and CDR2 is FQDESV (reference sequence). The CDR3 nucleotides are TGTGCCAGCAGCTTAAGGGGTTTGAACACTGAAGCTTTCTTT. Protein product: CASSLRGLNTEAFF.

The chain couples TRBV5-1 to TRBJ2-5; D is perhaps TRBD2 (6 bases). CDR3 length: 14 amino acids. Germline loops: CDR1 SGHRS, CDR2 YFSETQ. V shed 2 bases and J shed 3 bases, with 11 bases lying between them. In DNA, the CDR3 is TGCGCCAGCAGCTTCCTAACGGGAGAAGAGACCCAGTACTTC. Its translation is CASSFLTGEETQYF. Filled out from reference TRBV5-1 and TRBJ2-5, the complete variable domain reads KAGVTQTPRYLIKTRGQQVTLSCSPISGHRSVSWYQQTPGQGLQFLFEYFSETQRNKGNFPGRFSGRQFSNSRSEMNVSTLELGDSALYLCASSFLTGEETQYFGPGTRLLVL.

This chain uses TRBV12-5 with TRBJ2-2; D possibly corresponds to TRBD2 (6 bases). The CDR3 is made up of 12 amino acids. V was trimmed by 7 bases and J by 7 bases, leaving 10 bases between them. In germline, CDR1 is LGHNT, CDR2 FRNRAP. The CDR3, as DNA: TGTGCTAGTGAAGGAGGGAACGGGGAGCTGTTTTTT. Translated: CASEGGNGELFF.

J is TRBJ1-5 and V is TRBV4-3; weak D call: TRBD1 (5 bases). This CDR3 is built from 18 residues. The germline V gene has CDR1 LGHNA and CDR2 YSLEER. The V gene lost 4 bases and the J gene lost 0 bases, with 19 bases spanning the gap. CDR3 in amino acids: CASSRSRVGADSNQPQHF. CDR3 sequence (DNA): TGCGCCAGCAGCCGTTCCCGAGTAGGGGCAGATAGCAATCAGCCCCAGCATTTT.

This clone appeared a single time. The chain's CDR3 is CASSESRGSNQPQHF. The CDR3 DNA reads as TGTGCCAGCAGTGAATCCAGGGGTAGCAATCAGCCCCAGCATTTT. This rearrangement joins TRBV2 to TRBJ1-5; D is perhaps TRBD1 (6 bases). Germline V gives CDR1 SNHLY, CDR2 FYNNEI. V was shortened by 2 bases and J by 0 bases, with 8 bases between the two germline ends. The CDR3 length is 15 residues.

V is TRBV5-4 and J is TRBJ2-3, with 15 bases that match TRBD2. The germline V gene has CDR1 SGHNT and CDR2 YYREEE (reference sequence). This CDR3 region has 17 residues. With 4 bases clipped from V and 5 bases from J, the junction kept 8 bases outside the gene matches. The CDR3 sequence is CASSTGLAGGLKDTQYF. The CDR3 DNA is TGTGCCAGCAGCACGGGACTAGCGGGAGGCTTGAAAGATACGCAGTATTTT.

This chain's CDR3 is CASSRSGTSGGREQFF. The CDR3 DNA reads as TGTGCCAGCAGCCGTAGCGGGACTAGCGGGGGCCGAGAGCAGTTCTTC. The chain is built from TRBV3-1 (or the pseudogene TRBV3-2) and TRBJ2-1; TRBD2 agrees at 14 bases. The CDR3 totals 16 residues. V was clipped by 4 bases and J by 10 bases; unmatched bases: 9. The germline gives CDR1 LGHDT, CDR2 YNNKEL (reference sequence).

The chain employs TRBV5-1 and TRBJ1-2; weak D call: TRBD1 (5 bases). V dropped 0 bases and J dropped 5 bases, with 11 bases sitting between them. Germline CDR1 reads SGHRS; CDR2 reads YFSETQ. The CDR3 totals 14 residues. CDR3 DNA sequence: TGCGCCAGCAGCTTGGCCCAAGGGGATTATGGCTACACCTTC. This sequence encodes CASSLAQGDYGYTF.

The CDR3 DNA reads TGTGCCAGCAGTTTGCAGGGATATCAGCCCCAGCATTTT. Translation: CASSLQGYQPQHF. The chain has TRBV28 and TRBJ1-5; D is possibly TRBD1 (5 bases). V lost 3 bases and J lost 5, with 8 bases in between. The CDR3 runs to 13 residues. Germline CDR1 is MDHEN and CDR2 is SYDVKM. Variable domain in full (rest from reference TRBV28 and TRBJ1-5): DVKVTQSSRYLVKRTGEKVFLECVQDMDHENMFWYRQDPGLGLRLIYFSYDVKMKEKGDIPEGYSVSREKKERFSLILESASTNQTSMYLCASSLQGYQPQHFGDGTRLSIL.

The chain has TRBV10-3 and TRBJ1-6; 7 bases are shared with TRBD1. The CDR3 contains 15 residues. CDR1 is ENHRY, CDR2 SYGVKD, per germline. The trim removed 7 bases at V and 8 bases at J, leaving 11 bases unmatched. The CDR3: CAITATAGGYSPLHF. The CDR3 DNA is TGTGCCATCACCGCGACGGCAGGGGGTTATTCACCCCTCCACTTT.

This clone has only one observation. This chain uses TRBV2 with TRBJ1-2, with D uncertain. Germline-derived CDR1 and CDR2 are SNHLY and FYNNEI. The V gene lost 5 bases and the J gene lost 4 bases, with 11 bases spanning the gap. This CDR3 has 13 amino acids. The CDR3 is CASSLQITYGYTF. CDR3 nucleotides: TGTGCCAGCAGTCTACAGATAACCTATGGCTACACCTTC.

The chain links TRBV18 to TRBJ2-4; 10 positions agree with TRBD1. This CDR3 region has 16 residues. Germline CDR1 is KGHSH and CDR2 is LQKENI. The V gene end was trimmed by 3 bases and the J gene end by 2 bases; junction bases not matched to a gene: 4. CDR3 loop: CASSPGTGVTKNIQYF. The DNA for the CDR3 is TGTGCCAGCTCACCCGGGACAGGGGTAACCAAAAACATTCAGTACTTC.

The rearrangement links TRBV14 to TRBJ2-1; D is perhaps TRBD1 (7 bases). The germline V gene has CDR1 SGHDN and CDR2 FVKESK. CDR3 length: 16 amino acids. V was cut by 4 bases and J by 7 bases, with 20 bases left in between. This CDR3 reads CASSLRGLTGNNEQFF. CDR3 sequence (DNA): TGTGCCAGCAGCCTCCGGGGACTGACAGGGAATAATGAGCAGTTCTTC.

J is TRBJ2-7 and V is TRBV7-9; TRBD2 is a possible D gene (6 bases). The CDR3 is 15 amino acids. The V gene lost 1 base and the J gene lost 0 bases, with 10 bases spanning the gap. CDR1 and CDR2 from the germline V gene are SEHNR and FQNEAQ (reference sequence). This CDR3 reads CASSLVTGLSYEQYF. For the CDR3, the DNA is TGTGCCAGCAGCTTAGTTACGGGACTCTCCTACGAGCAGTACTTC.